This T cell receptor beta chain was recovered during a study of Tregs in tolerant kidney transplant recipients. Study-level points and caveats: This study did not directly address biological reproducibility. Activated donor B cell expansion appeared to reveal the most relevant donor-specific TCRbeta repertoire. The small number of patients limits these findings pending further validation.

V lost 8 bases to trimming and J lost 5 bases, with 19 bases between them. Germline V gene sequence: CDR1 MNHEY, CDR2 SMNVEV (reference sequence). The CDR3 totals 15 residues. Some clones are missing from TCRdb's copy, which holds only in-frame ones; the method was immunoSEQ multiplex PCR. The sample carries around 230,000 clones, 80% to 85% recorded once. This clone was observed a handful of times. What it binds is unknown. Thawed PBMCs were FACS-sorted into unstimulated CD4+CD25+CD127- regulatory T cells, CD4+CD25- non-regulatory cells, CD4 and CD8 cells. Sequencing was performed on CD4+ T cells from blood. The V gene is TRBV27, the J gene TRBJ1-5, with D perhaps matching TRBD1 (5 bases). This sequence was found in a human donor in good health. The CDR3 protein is CASPSGPPWDQPQHF. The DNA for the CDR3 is TGTGCCAGCCCCTCGGGACCCCCGTGGGATCAGCCCCAGCATTTT.